Presented here are 2 T cell receptor beta chains from one specimen sequenced in a study of T cell responses to AZD1222 COVID-19 vaccine. The assay was immunoSEQ multiplex PCR, and TCRdb's table has in-frame clones only and misses some. The profile shows about 120,000 clones, approximately 90% of them singletons. The specimen comprised peripheral blood, sampled on day 0 of AZD1222 vaccination. Receptors originate from an adult in good health.

This clone was counted a single time. The chain recombines TRBV29-1 with TRBJ1-3; D perhaps matches TRBD1 (6 bases). CDR3 length: 14 residues. Germline lookup yields CDR1 SQVTM and CDR2 ANQGSEA. The V and J ends lost 3 bases and 0 bases respectively, with 9 bases between them. The CDR3 DNA reads as TGCAGCGTTGAGGGGGCCCTCTCTGGAAACACCATATATTTT. It encodes CSVEGALSGNTIYF.

This clone was counted between two and nine times. The gene calls are TRBV4-1 and TRBJ2-1; D not certain. With 0 bases removed from V and 4 bases from J, the gap between germline ends came to 13 bases. There are 16 residues in the CDR3. Germline CDR1 MGHRA, CDR2 YSYEKL. The CDR3 nucleotides are TGCGCCAGCAGCCAAGATCAAGCCTTTCAGTACAATGAGCAGTTCTTC. This gives the protein CASSQDQAFQYNEQFF.